This TCR beta chain emerged from a study of T cells expressing NK-cell markers. TCRdb derives one entry per CDR3 protein from the 5' RACE reads, leaving out DNA. Its table records hundreds of thousands of distinct CDR3 sequences. The CDR3 length is 17 residues. CDR1 and CDR2 (germline): DFQATT, SNEGSKA (reference sequence). This sequence was found in a woman aged 18 to 75 in good health. Sequences were obtained from blood T cells: a sorted CD56 or NKG2C T cell subset, CD4+ or CD8+ T cells, or bulk PBMC T cells (not recorded which). The chain carries TRBV20-1 and TRBJ2-1; TCRdb outputs TRBD1, but without DNA this stays unchecked. The CDR3: CSAAGRIRESSYNEQFF.